This TCR beta chain was profiled in a study of CD8 T cells in Susac syndrome. Between the trimmed V and J ends, which lost 5 bases and 4 bases, there was a span of 14 bases. CDR1 is LNHNV, CDR2 YYDKDF, per germline (reference sequence). The CDR3 has 14 amino acids. RNA totalling roughly 0.45 to 1 ug underwent reverse transcription with random hexamers. TCRdb reprocessed the immunoSEQ multiplex PCR reads with MiXCR, giving one entry per CDR3 protein. Of 130,000 or so distinct CDR3 sequences in the sample, roughly 94% were seen once. A remark on this clonotype: Its specificity is not known.

Study-wide findings and caveats: Susac-specific public clones were found in both the total CD8+ and the CD8+ TEMRA repertoires, with sixteen in the former and roughly five in the latter.

The patients with Susac syndrome were individuals who fulfilled the recently defined diagnostic criteria for disease that was either definite or probable. Specimen: CD8+ T cells from PBMCs. The receptor comes from a human donor with Susac syndrome. J is TRBJ2-5 and V is TRBV15, with D tentatively TRBD1 or TRBD2 (6 bases each). CDR3: CATSGGGGGETQYF. The CDR3 DNA reads TGTGCCACCAGCGGAGGGGGTGGCGGAGAGACCCAGTACTTC. Drawing the rest from reference TRBV15 and TRBJ2-5, the complete variable domain is DAMVIQNPRYQVTQFGKPVTLSCSQTLNHNVMYWYQQKSSQAPKLLFHYYDKDFNNEADTPDNFQSRRPNTSFCFLDIRSPGLGDTAMYLCATSGGGGGETQYFGPGTRLLVL.